A selection of T cell receptor beta chains follows, all from one sample in a study of T cell responses to AZD1222 COVID-19 vaccine. This table comes from immunoSEQ multiplex PCR, and its TCRdb copy is limited to in-frame clones, with some not included. The sample yields about 82,000 clones, approximately 90% seen once. The sample was peripheral blood, taken on day 0 of AZD1222 vaccination. These receptor sequences come from an adult in good health. CDR3s include the opening cysteine and the closing phenylalanine or tryptophan. A D gene is named only where the DNA matches it firmly. Part of the rows lack a size; the others show once, few, many or a class for expanded clones.

>TRBV5-5|TRBJ1-2|NA|NA
TGTGCCAGCAGCCCTCGGCTGGGAGAAAACTATGGCTACACCTTC
CASSPRLGENYGYTF
>TRBV12-5|TRBJ2-7|NA|NA
TGTGCTAGTGGTTTGGGAGGGACCCTCTCCTACGAGCAGTACTTC
CASGLGGTLSYEQYF
>TRBV5-4|TRBJ1-1|NA|NA
TGTGCCAGCAGCGGAGGGTTAGCTGAAGCTTTCTTT
CASSGGLAEAFF
>TRBV10-3|TRBJ2-7|NA|TRBD1
TGTGCCATCAGCCGGGACAGGAGCTCCTACGAGCAGTACTTC
CAISRDRSSYEQYF
>TRBV27|TRBJ1-2|NA|NA
TGTGCCAGCAGTTTATTCTTTGTTTCAAACAGTGACTATGGCTACACCTTC
CASSLFFVSNSDYGYTF
>TRBV2|TRBJ2-2|NA|NA
TGTGCCAGCAGTTTACTAACCGGGGAGCTGTTTTTT
CASSLLTGELFF
>TRBV7-2|TRBJ2-1|NA|TRBD2
TGTGCCAGCAGCCTCGGGACTAGTCTTGATGAGCAGTTCTTC
CASSLGTSLDEQFF
>TRBV27|TRBJ2-2|NA|NA
TGTGCCAGCAGTTTCGACAGCTACACCGGGGAGCTGTTTTTT
CASSFDSYTGELFF
>TRBV5-4|TRBJ2-2|once|NA
TGTGCCAGCAGCCCTAGACACACTTGGGGGGAGCTGTTTTTT
CASSPRHTWGELFF
>TRBV5-5|TRBJ1-4|NA|NA
TGTGCCAGCAGCTTGGACGGGGGAGCAGAAAAACTGTTTTTT
CASSLDGGAEKLFF
>TRBV6-1|TRBJ1-2|NA|NA
TGTGCCAGCAGTGAGCGGACGGGCAACTATGGCTACACCTTC
CASSERTGNYGYTF
>TRBV4-1|TRBJ1-5|NA|NA
TGCGCCAGCAGCACTCCAGAATTCAATCAGCCCCAGCATTTT
CASSTPEFNQPQHF
>TRBV11-3|TRBJ2-5|NA|TRBD1
TGTGCCAGCAGCTTATATATCGGGACAGGAGTTCAAGAGACCCAGTACTTC
CASSLYIGTGVQETQYF
>TRBV28|TRBJ1-1|NA|NA
TGTGCCAGCAGTTCCCTGATCCGTTGGGGCACTGAAGCTTTCTTT
CASSSLIRWGTEAFF
>TRBV9|TRBJ2-5|NA|TRBD1
TGTGCCAGCAGCCTCACCGGGACAGGGGGGCTTTTACAAGAGACCCAGTACTTC
CASSLTGTGGLLQETQYF
>TRBV4-3|TRBJ2-7|NA|NA
TGCGCCAGCAGCCAAGATAGGGTGTTGATGGGGGGGCACGAGCAGTACTTC
CASSQDRVLMGGHEQYF
>TRBV12-5|TRBJ1-2|NA|NA
TGTGCTAGTGGTAGAGGACAGCCGCCTTTTGCCTATGGCTACACCTTC
CASGRGQPPFAYGYTF
>TRBV5-6|TRBJ1-5|NA|TRBD1
TGTGCCAGCAGCTTGCGAGGGACAGGAATTAGCAATCAGCCCCAGCATTTT
CASSLRGTGISNQPQHF